These T cell receptor beta chains were read from a single sample in a study of blood T cell repertoires in COVID-19. The table came from immunoSEQ multiplex PCR; TCRdb's copy has only in-frame clones and leaves some out. Here the sample spans 120,000 to 150,000 clones, 84% being singletons. Sequenced input: peripheral blood. The receptors derive from a woman in her forties or fifties in a cohort sampled during active or convalescent COVID-19. The CDR3 runs from the conserved cysteine through the conserved F or W. The order of the fields is J gene, CDR3 length, clone size, V gene, D gene, CDR3 protein, CDR3 DNA. A D gene is named only where the DNA matches it firmly. Only part of the rows carry a size: once, few, many, or a class if the clone is expanded.

TRBJ2-1	16	-	TRBV19	TRBD2	CASSIGWGGSYNEQFF	TGTGCCAGTAGTATAGGATGGGGGGGTTCCTACAATGAGCAGTTCTTC
TRBJ1-1	13	once	TRBV29-1	-	CSVDRQVGTEAFF	TGCAGCGTTGACCGACAGGTGGGTACTGAAGCTTTCTTT
TRBJ2-3	15	-	TRBV3-1/TRBV3-2	-	CASSRTRQGADTQYF	TGTGCCAGCAGCCGCACGCGGCAGGGTGCAGATACGCAGTATTTT
TRBJ1-2	17	few	TRBV7-9	-	CASSLPNWDSTHDGYTF	TGTGCCAGCAGCCTGCCCAATTGGGACTCTACACACGATGGCTACACCTTC
TRBJ2-5	16	-	TRBV6-2/TRBV6-3	-	CASSLSFRGGPETQYF	TGTGCCAGCAGTTTAAGTTTTAGGGGGGGGCCAGAGACCCAGTACTTC
TRBJ1-3	13	-	TRBV7-2	-	CASRVPSGNTIYF	TGTGCCTCCCGCGTACCCTCTGGAAACACCATATATTTT
TRBJ1-6	16	-	TRBV9	-	CASSVGVGSGARTLHF	TGTGCCAGCAGCGTAGGGGTTGGGTCAGGGGCTCGGACCCTCCACTTT
TRBJ2-7	13	-	TRBV2	-	CASRPEGVHEQYF	TGTGCCAGCCGACCGGAGGGTGTACACGAGCAGTACTTC
TRBJ2-3	15	-	TRBV9	TRBD2	CASSVAGTTGDTQYF	TGTGCCAGCAGCGTAGCCGGGACTACCGGGGATACGCAGTATTTT
TRBJ1-5	15	-	TRBV5-1	-	CASSLGQQGSQPQHF	TGCGCCAGCAGCTTGGGACAGCAGGGTAGTCAGCCCCAGCATTTT
TRBJ1-1	11	-	TRBV2	-	CASSSYTEAFF	TGTGCCAGCAGTTCTTACACTGAAGCTTTCTTT
TRBJ1-3	16	-	TRBV7-9	TRBD1	CASSRGQGAAGNTIYF	TGTGCCAGCAGTCGTGGACAGGGGGCTGCGGGAAACACCATATATTTT
TRBJ2-3	17	-	TRBV11-2	-	CASSSGSIRRRTDTQYF	TGTGCCAGCAGCTCCGGGAGCATCAGAAGACGCACAGATACGCAGTATTTT
TRBJ2-1	15	-	TRBV2	TRBD2	CARGLAGGLINEQFF	TGTGCCAGAGGACTAGCGGGGGGGCTAATCAATGAGCAGTTCTTC
TRBJ1-2	13	-	TRBV12-3/TRBV12-4	-	CASSEFSGFGYTF	TGTGCCAGCAGTGAGTTCTCAGGGTTCGGCTACACCTTC
TRBJ2-7	16	-	TRBV5-1	TRBD2	CASSPRITSGADEQYF	TGCGCCAGCAGCCCCCGCATAACTAGCGGGGCTGACGAGCAGTACTTC
TRBJ1-2	17	-	TRBV9	TRBD1	CASTGRGLQGDKYGYTF	TGTGCCAGCACCGGCCGTGGCTTACAGGGGGACAAATATGGCTACACCTTC
TRBJ1-4	12	-	TRBV5-4	-	CASSLDMEKLFF	TGTGCCAGCAGCTTGGATATGGAAAAACTGTTTTTT
TRBJ2-7	12	-	TRBV5-1	-	CASSLSSYEQYF	TGCGCCAGCAGCTTGTCTTCCTACGAGCAGTACTTC
TRBJ2-5	13	-	TRBV18	-	CASSPASKETQYF	TGTGCCAGCTCACCGGCCAGTAAAGAGACCCAGTACTTC
TRBJ2-2	14	few	TRBV27	TRBD1	CASGPDRAAGELFF	TGTGCCAGCGGACCCGACAGGGCGGCCGGGGAGCTGTTTTTT
TRBJ2-7	15	-	TRBV10-3	TRBD1	CAISDPGQGAYEQYF	TGTGCCATCAGTGATCCGGGACAGGGGGCGTACGAGCAGTACTTC
TRBJ1-5	13	-	TRBV18	-	CASSRDTNQPQHF	TGTGCCAGCTCCCGGGACACAAATCAGCCCCAGCATTTT
TRBJ2-5	14	-	TRBV7-8	TRBD1	CATREDRGPETQYF	TGTGCCACCCGTGAAGACAGGGGCCCGGAGACCCAGTACTTC
TRBJ2-3	14	-	TRBV5-1	-	CASSLRGGTDTQYF	TGCGCCAGCAGCCTCAGGGGAGGCACAGATACGCAGTATTTT
TRBJ1-3	16	-	TRBV4-1	-	CASSQTQGSSGNTIYF	TGCGCCAGCAGCCAGACACAGGGTAGCTCTGGAAACACCATATATTTT
TRBJ1-2	16	-	TRBV7-8	TRBD1	CASSPTRQGLRYGYTF	TGTGCCAGCAGCCCGACTAGACAGGGTCTGCGGTATGGCTACACCTTC
TRBJ2-5	15	-	TRBV9	-	CASSVAAGPAETQYF	TGTGCCAGCAGCGTAGCGGCGGGGCCCGCAGAGACCCAGTACTTC
TRBJ2-7	15	-	TRBV14	TRBD1	CASSQMGQGPYEQYF	TGTGCCAGCAGCCAAATGGGACAGGGGCCCTACGAGCAGTACTTC
TRBJ1-1	13	-	TRBV5-1	-	CASSLGMNTEAFF	TGCGCCAGCAGCTTGGGTATGAACACTGAAGCTTTCTTT
TRBJ2-1	15	once	TRBV30	TRBD1	CAWATGSLSYNEQFF	TGTGCCTGGGCGACAGGGAGCCTCTCCTACAATGAGCAGTTCTTC
TRBJ1-3	20	-	TRBV4-3	-	CASSQDGRGLKRSNGNTIYF	TGCGCCAGCAGCCAAGATGGTCGAGGGTTAAAGCGGTCAAATGGAAACACCATATATTTT
TRBJ1-5	15	-	TRBV7-9	-	CASSLAGVSNQPQHF	TGTGCCAGCAGCTTAGCAGGGGTAAGCAATCAGCCCCAGCATTTT
TRBJ2-7	15	-	TRBV7-2	-	CASSPPTAALHEQYF	TGTGCCAGCAGCCCCCCGACCGCGGCCCTGCACGAGCAGTACTTC
TRBJ1-2	13	-	TRBV2	-	CANPARASYGYTF	TGTGCCAACCCAGCGAGGGCCAGCTATGGCTACACCTTC
TRBJ1-3	13	-	TRBV7-2	-	CASTRGYGNTIYF	TGTGCCAGCACACGGGGATATGGAAACACCATATATTTT
TRBJ1-1	13	-	TRBV29-1	-	CSVEIQGNTEAFF	TGCAGCGTTGAGATCCAGGGAAACACTGAAGCTTTCTTT
TRBJ2-7	14	-	TRBV28	TRBD1	CASSRTGSSYEQYF	TGTGCCAGCAGTAGGACAGGGAGCTCCTACGAGCAGTACTTC
TRBJ1-2	13	-	TRBV29-1	TRBD1	CSAGDRGDYGYTF	TGCAGCGCTGGGGACAGGGGGGACTATGGCTACACCTTC
TRBJ1-3	13	-	TRBV30	TRBD1	CAWRQGAGNTIYF	TGTGCCTGGAGACAGGGGGCCGGAAACACCATATATTTT
TRBJ2-5	16	-	TRBV13	TRBD2	CASSLGLAGVSETQYF	TGTGCCAGCAGCTTAGGCCTAGCGGGGGTTAGTGAGACCCAGTACTTC
TRBJ1-1	17	once	TRBV4-1	-	CASSQVSFAARGTEAFF	TGCGCCAGCAGCCAAGTATCCTTCGCGGCCAGGGGCACTGAAGCTTTCTTT
TRBJ1-5	14	-	TRBV5-1	TRBD1	CASSLGQGDQPQHF	TGCGCCAGCAGCTTGGGACAGGGTGATCAGCCCCAGCATTTT
TRBJ2-4	15	-	TRBV9	-	CASSPLVGHPDIQYF	TGTGCCAGCAGCCCACTCGTGGGACATCCCGACATTCAGTACTTC
TRBJ2-7	12	-	TRBV10-3	TRBD1	CAIRTGEREQYF	TGTGCCATCAGGACAGGGGAGAGGGAGCAGTACTTC
TRBJ2-7	14	once	TRBV19	TRBD2	CASSLQAGTYEQYF	TGTGCCAGTAGCCTACAAGCGGGGACCTACGAGCAGTACTTC
TRBJ1-4	16	-	TRBV9	-	CASSVGSGGGFEKLFF	TGTGCCAGCAGCGTGGGGTCGGGAGGGGGATTCGAAAAACTGTTTTTT
TRBJ1-2	15	-	TRBV4-1	-	CASSQGGQINYGYTF	TGCGCCAGCAGCCAAGGCGGGCAAATTAACTATGGCTACACCTTC
TRBJ1-2	12	-	TRBV4-1	-	CASSQRDYGYTF	TGCGCCAGCAGCCAGCGGGACTATGGCTACACCTTC
TRBJ1-6	15	-	TRBV6-5	-	CASSQPGLNNSPLHF	TGTGCCAGCAGTCAACCGGGACTAAATAATTCACCCCTCCACTTT
TRBJ1-3	15	-	TRBV19	-	CASSNLGARGNTIYF	TGTGCCAGTAGTAATCTGGGGGCAAGGGGAAACACCATATATTTT
TRBJ1-5	13	-	TRBV10-3	TRBD1	CAARQGANQPQHF	TGTGCCGCAAGACAGGGGGCCAATCAGCCCCAGCATTTT
TRBJ2-5	15	-	TRBV15	TRBD1	CATSAGQGVYETQYF	TGTGCCACCAGCGCGGGACAGGGGGTTTATGAGACCCAGTACTTC